This TCR beta chain is from a study of blood T cell repertoires in COVID-19. The overall study: There were acute and convalescent COVID-19 samples, and they came from the United States, Italy and Spain.

Each participant's cohort was designated according to participant-reported clinical history. The V end lost 0 bases, the J end lost 0 bases, and 8 bases lay between the germline ends. Germline-derived CDR1 and CDR2 are GTSNPN and SVGIG (reference sequence). This CDR3 is built from 14 residues. As handled by the study authors: Quantification of nucleated cells was approximated via reference gene primer amplification. Produced via immunoSEQ multiplex PCR; TCRdb's table is partial and in-frame only. V, J and clone size were drawn from that table, and D and trimming were deduced from the DNA. This sample has about 300,000 clones; 85% occur once, and the top ten carry 2.5%.

This clonotype was sampled from a woman in her forties or fifties who had recovered from COVID-19. The genes are TRBV30 and TRBJ1-1; no clear D. Sequenced: PBMCs or T cells enriched from blood (not recorded which). The CDR3 DNA follows: TGTGCCTGGAGTGTACTAGGGATGAACACTGAAGCTTTCTTT. This encodes CAWSVLGMNTEAFF. The full variable domain, completed using reference TRBV30 and TRBJ1-1, is SQTIHQWPATLVQPVGSPLSLECTVEGTSNPNLYWYRQAAGRGLQLLFYSVGIGQISSEVPQNLSASRPQDRQFILSSKKLLLSDSGFYLCAWSVLGMNTEAFFGQGTRLTVV.